The rows below give T cell receptor beta chains drawn from one sample of a study of cytomegalovirus exposure and HLA in healthy donors. The protocol was immunoSEQ multiplex PCR, while the TCRdb copy is restricted to in-frame clones and leaves out a portion. The sample spans 25,000 to 35,000 clones; the ten largest clones claim 4.5%. The sequenced sample consisted of PBMCs. Receptors were obtained from a woman aged 40 to 50 in good health and CMV-seropositive. CDR3s include the opening cysteine and the closing phenylalanine or tryptophan. The D gene is left open where the match is weak.

d_call,v_call,j_call,cdr3_nt,cdr3_aa
TRBD1,TRBV5-3,TRBJ2-5,TGTGCCAGAAGCTGCATACTGCAGGGGGAAGAGACCCAGTACTTC,CARSCILQGEETQYF
TRBD2,TRBV11-2,TRBJ2-1,TGTGCCAGCAGGCGATGGACTAGCGCCGATGAGGATGAGCAGTTCTTC,CASRRWTSADEDEQFF
NA,TRBV11-2,TRBJ2-5,TGTGCCAGCAGCCAACCCGGCACAGGGTGGTCCCAGTACTTC,CASSQPGTGWSQYF
TRBD2,TRBV7-2,TRBJ2-7,TGTGCCAGCAGCAAGTCGACTAGCGAGGCCTACGAGCAGTACTTC,CASSKSTSEAYEQYF
TRBD2,TRBV5-1,TRBJ2-2,TGCGCCAGCAGTGCGGGGGTCGGGGAGCTGTTTTTT,CASSAGVGELFF
NA,TRBV1,TRBJ1-4,TGCACCAGCAGCCCGAACGGGACAGGGGGCATCAGGAGCACTAATGAAAAACTGTTTTTT,CTSSPNGTGGIRSTNEKLFF
TRBD2,TRBV20-1,TRBJ2-1,TGCAGTGCTGGTAGCGGGAGTGGGACGTTCTTC,CSAGSGSGTFF
TRBD2,TRBV10-3,TRBJ2-3,TGTGCCATCCGCGGGGGGGATACGCAGTATTTT,CAIRGGDTQYF
NA,TRBV5-5,TRBJ1-3,TGTGCCAGCAGCGTGGGACGGAGGTTCTCTGGAAACACCATATATTTT,CASSVGRRFSGNTIYF
TRBD1,TRBV4-3,TRBJ1-2,TGCGCCAGCAGCCACGGACAGGAGTATGGCTACACCTTC,CASSHGQEYGYTF
TRBD1,TRBV5-6,TRBJ2-2,TGTGCCAGCAGCTTTAACAGGGGACGGGAGCTGTTTTTT,CASSFNRGRELFF
TRBD1,TRBV14,TRBJ1-6,TGTGCCAGCAGCCAAGGACAGGGATTATATTCACCCCTCCACTTT,CASSQGQGLYSPLHF
TRBD2,TRBV19,TRBJ2-7,TGTGCCAGTAGTATAGGACTAGCGGGAAACTACGAGCAGTACTTC,CASSIGLAGNYEQYF
NA,TRBV4-1,TRBJ2-2,TGCGCCAGCAGCGCGGGGACTTTGGCCGGGGAGCTGTTTTTT,CASSAGTLAGELFF
TRBD1,TRBV5-6,TRBJ1-6,TGTGCCAGCAGCAAACCGGGACAGAGCTCCTATAATTCACCCCTCCACTTT,CASSKPGQSSYNSPLHF
NA,TRBV19,TRBJ1-5,TGTGCCAGTAGCCGCTATGGACAGCTCAATCAGCCCCAGCATTTT,CASSRYGQLNQPQHF
TRBD1,TRBV25-1,TRBJ2-5,TGTGCCAGCAGTGAAGGAGCAGGGGGCGTTGGGGAGACCCAGTACTTC,CASSEGAGGVGETQYF
TRBD1,TRBV28,TRBJ2-7,TGTGCCACCCCGGACAGGGTATACGAGCAGTACTTC,CATPDRVYEQYF
NA,TRBV10-2,TRBJ1-4,TGCGCCAGCAGTGAGCCTGTGACAGGAACTAATGAAAAACTGTTTTTT,CASSEPVTGTNEKLFF
TRBD2,TRBV5-4,TRBJ2-1,TGTGCCAGCAGCTTGGGGGCTGGGCGGGAGGGCCGTGAGCAGTTCTTC,CASSLGAGREGREQFF
TRBD1,TRBV30,TRBJ2-2,TGTGCCTGGACGTCGGGGACAGGGGGCCCCGGGGAGCTGTTTTTT,CAWTSGTGGPGELFF
TRBD1,TRBV19,TRBJ1-2,TGTGCCACCAAAGAGGGACAGGGTCTCTACTATGGCTACACCTTC,CATKEGQGLYYGYTF
TRBD1,TRBV30,TRBJ2-7,TGTGCCTGGAGACAACTCGGGACAGGGGGACCCTACGAGCAGTACTTC,CAWRQLGTGGPYEQYF
TRBD2,TRBV7-6,TRBJ2-7,TGTGCCAGCAGCTTAGGGGGGGGACCTCACTACGAGCAGTACTTC,CASSLGGGPHYEQYF
TRBD1,TRBV2,TRBJ2-7,TGTGCCAGCAGTGAAGTAGGCCGAGGGGACAGGTACGAGCAGTACTTC,CASSEVGRGDRYEQYF
TRBD1,TRBV7-2,TRBJ1-5,TGTGCCAGCAGCTTAGACAGGGGGCATAATCAGCCCCAGCATTTT,CASSLDRGHNQPQHF
NA,TRBV28,TRBJ1-5,TGTGCCAGCAGTTTCTTTGAGAGCAATCAGCCCCAGCATTTT,CASSFFESNQPQHF
TRBD2,TRBV18,TRBJ2-3,TGTGCCAGCTCACCTTCTAGCGGGAGTGATACGCAGTATTTT,CASSPSSGSDTQYF
NA,TRBV4-1,TRBJ2-7,TGCGCCAGCAGCCAAGATCCAGGAATGTGGGAGCAGTACTTC,CASSQDPGMWEQYF
TRBD2,TRBV7-2,TRBJ2-3,TGTGCCAGCAGCTCTACTAGCGGTCCCATTCATACGCAGTATTTT,CASSSTSGPIHTQYF
TRBD1,TRBV28,TRBJ1-1,TGTGCCAGCAACACAGGGGATGACACTGAAGCTTTCTTT,CASNTGDDTEAFF
TRBD1,TRBV2,TRBJ1-2,TGTGCCAGCAAAGAGGGGGCGTTTGGCTACACCTTC,CASKEGAFGYTF
NA,TRBV9,TRBJ1-2,TGTGCCAGCCTCAGGGAGGGGTCTGGCTACACCTTC,CASLREGSGYTF
TRBD2,TRBV10-3,TRBJ2-3,TGTGCCATCACGACCACGACGGGGGGGTTGGATACGCAGTATTTT,CAITTTTGGLDTQYF
TRBD1,TRBV9,TRBJ2-5,TGTGCCAGCAGCGCAGGGGGCGGGGAGACCCAGTACTTC,CASSAGGGETQYF
NA,TRBV4-3,TRBJ2-7,TGCGCCAGCAGCCAAGATAGGAGGAACGAGCAGTACTTC,CASSQDRRNEQYF
NA,TRBV30,TRBJ1-1,TGTGCCTGGAGTGTACTCGGGGCCGGGCGGGGCACTGAAGCTTTCTTT,CAWSVLGAGRGTEAFF
TRBD1,TRBV5-6,TRBJ2-3,TGTGCCAGCAGAACAGGGGGCGGCACAGATACGCAGTATTTT,CASRTGGGTDTQYF
NA,TRBV19,TRBJ2-5,TGTGCCAGTAGCACTACAGGGATGCGGGAGACCCAGTACTTC,CASSTTGMRETQYF
NA,TRBV29-1,TRBJ2-1,TGCAGCGTCTCCAGGGACAATGAGCAGTTCTTC,CSVSRDNEQFF
TRBD2,TRBV18,TRBJ2-1,TGTGCCAGCTCACCAACTAGCGGGACCCACTCCTACAATGAGCAGTTCTTC,CASSPTSGTHSYNEQFF
TRBD1,TRBV30,TRBJ1-2,TGTGCCGGGAGTTCAGGGACAGGGGCTCGCTATGGCTACACCTTC,CAGSSGTGARYGYTF
TRBD1,TRBV30,TRBJ1-5,TGTGCCTGGAGCCCGGGACAGGGGCATCAGCCCCAGCATTTT,CAWSPGQGHQPQHF
NA,TRBV11-1,TRBJ2-7,TGTGCCAGCAGCTTATATATCTACGAGCAGTACTTC,CASSLYIYEQYF
TRBD2,TRBV9,TRBJ2-1,TGTGCCAGCAGCTCCCGGACTAGCGGGAGCGATGAGCAGTTCTTC,CASSSRTSGSDEQFF